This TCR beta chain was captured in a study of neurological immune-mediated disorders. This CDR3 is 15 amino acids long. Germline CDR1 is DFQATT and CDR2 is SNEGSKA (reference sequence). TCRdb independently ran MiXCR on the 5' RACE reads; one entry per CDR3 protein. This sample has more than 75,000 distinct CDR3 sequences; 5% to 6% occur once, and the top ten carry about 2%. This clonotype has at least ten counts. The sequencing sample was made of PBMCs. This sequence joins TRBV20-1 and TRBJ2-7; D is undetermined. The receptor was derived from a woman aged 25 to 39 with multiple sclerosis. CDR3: CRRRWAKRSSYEQYF. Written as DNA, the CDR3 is TGCAGGCGGAGATGGGCCAAAAGGAGCTCCTACGAGCAGTACTTC.